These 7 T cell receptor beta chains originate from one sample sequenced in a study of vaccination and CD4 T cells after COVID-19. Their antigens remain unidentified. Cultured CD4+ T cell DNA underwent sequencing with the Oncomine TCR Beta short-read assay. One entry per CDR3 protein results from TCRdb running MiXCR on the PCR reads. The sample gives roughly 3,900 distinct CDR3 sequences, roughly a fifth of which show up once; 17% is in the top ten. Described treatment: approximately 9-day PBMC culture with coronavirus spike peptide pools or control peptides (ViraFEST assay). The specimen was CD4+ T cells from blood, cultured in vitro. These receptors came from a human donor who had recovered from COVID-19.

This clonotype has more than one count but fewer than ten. The CDR3 protein is CAWSVGGVGNQPQHF. For the CDR3, the DNA is TGTGCCTGGAGTGTAGGGGGAGTGGGGAATCAGCCCCAGCATTTT. The chain combines TRBV30 with TRBJ1-5, with TRBD1 as a possible D gene (6 bases). This CDR3 spans 15 amino acids. Per the germline V gene, CDR1 is GTSNPN and CDR2 is SVGIG (reference sequence). The ends were cut back, 0 bases at V and 4 bases at J, with 13 bases in the middle.

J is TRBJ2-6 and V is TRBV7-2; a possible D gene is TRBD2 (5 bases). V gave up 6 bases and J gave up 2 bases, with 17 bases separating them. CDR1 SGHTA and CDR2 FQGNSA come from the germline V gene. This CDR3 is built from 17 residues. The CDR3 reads CASSGGLGSAGANVLTF. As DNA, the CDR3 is TGTGCCAGCAGTGGCGGACTGGGGAGTGCTGGGGCCAACGTCCTGACTTTC.

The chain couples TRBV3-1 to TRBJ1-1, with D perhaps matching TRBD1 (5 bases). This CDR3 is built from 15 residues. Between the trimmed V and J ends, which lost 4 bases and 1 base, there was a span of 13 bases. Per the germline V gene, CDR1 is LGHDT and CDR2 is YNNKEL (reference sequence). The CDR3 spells CASSRLSRGNTEAFF. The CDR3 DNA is TGTGCCAGCAGCCGCCTGTCGAGGGGGAACACTGAAGCTTTCTTT.

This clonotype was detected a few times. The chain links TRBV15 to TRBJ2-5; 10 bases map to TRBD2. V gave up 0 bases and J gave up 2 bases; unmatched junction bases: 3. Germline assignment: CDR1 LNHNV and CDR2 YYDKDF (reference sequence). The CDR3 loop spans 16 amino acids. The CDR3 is CATSRDPAGGQETQYF. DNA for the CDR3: TGTGCCACCAGCAGAGATCCAGCGGGGGGGCAAGAGACCCAGTACTTC.

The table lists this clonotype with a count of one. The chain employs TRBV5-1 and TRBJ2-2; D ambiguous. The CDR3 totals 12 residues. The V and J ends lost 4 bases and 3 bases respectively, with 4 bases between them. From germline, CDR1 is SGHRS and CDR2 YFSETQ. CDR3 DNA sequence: TGCGCCAGCAGCCCGGACACCGGGGAGCTGTTTTTT. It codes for CASSPDTGELFF. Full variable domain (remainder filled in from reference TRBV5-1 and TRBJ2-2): KAGVTQTPRYLIKTRGQQVTLSCSPISGHRSVSWYQQTPGQGLQFLFEYFSETQRNKGNFPGRFSGRQFSNSRSEMNVSTLELGDSALYLCASSPDTGELFFGEGSRLTVL.

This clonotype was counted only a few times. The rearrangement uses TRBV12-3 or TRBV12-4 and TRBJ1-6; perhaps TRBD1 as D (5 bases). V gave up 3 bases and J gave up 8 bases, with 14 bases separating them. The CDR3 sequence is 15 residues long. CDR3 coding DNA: TGTGCCAGCAGTTTGACGACAGCTCGATATTCACCCCTCCACTTT. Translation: CASSLTTARYSPLHF.

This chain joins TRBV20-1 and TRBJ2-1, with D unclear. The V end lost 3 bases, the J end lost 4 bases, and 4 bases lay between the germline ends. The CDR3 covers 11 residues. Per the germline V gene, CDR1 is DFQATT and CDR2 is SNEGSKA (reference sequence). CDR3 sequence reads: CSASTYNEQFF. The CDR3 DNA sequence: TGCAGTGCTAGTACTTACAATGAGCAGTTCTTC.